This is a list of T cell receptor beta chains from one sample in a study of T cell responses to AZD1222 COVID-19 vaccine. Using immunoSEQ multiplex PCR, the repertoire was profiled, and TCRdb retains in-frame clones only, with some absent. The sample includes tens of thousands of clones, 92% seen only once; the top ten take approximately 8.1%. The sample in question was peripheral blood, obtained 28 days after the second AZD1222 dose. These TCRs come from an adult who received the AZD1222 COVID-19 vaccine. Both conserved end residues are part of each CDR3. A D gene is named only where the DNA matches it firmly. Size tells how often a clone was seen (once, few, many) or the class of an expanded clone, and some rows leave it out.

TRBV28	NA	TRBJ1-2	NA	CASRPRRINGYTF	TGTGCCAGCAGACCTCGTCGTATTAATGGCTACACCTTC
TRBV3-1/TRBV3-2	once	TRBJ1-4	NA	CASSPRGYNEKLFF	TGTGCCAGCAGCCCCCGGGGCTATAATGAAAAACTGTTTTTT
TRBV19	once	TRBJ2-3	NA	CASSIGGGSTDTQYF	TGTGCCAGTAGTATAGGAGGGGGAAGCACAGATACGCAGTATTTT
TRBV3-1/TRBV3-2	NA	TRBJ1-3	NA	CASSQDGGAIGNTIYF	TGTGCCAGCAGCCAAGATGGGGGGGCGATTGGAAACACCATATATTTT
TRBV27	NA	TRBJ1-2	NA	CASSPSVGGVYGYTF	TGTGCCAGCAGTCCTTCAGTCGGGGGCGTCTATGGCTACACCTTC
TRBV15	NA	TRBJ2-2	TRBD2	CATSRDRGVRLTGELFF	TGTGCCACCAGCAGAGATCGGGGGGTCCGGCTAACCGGGGAGCTGTTTTTT
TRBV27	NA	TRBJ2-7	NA	CASSLFRGGTYEQYF	TGTGCCAGCAGTTTATTCCGTGGGGGAACCTACGAGCAGTACTTC
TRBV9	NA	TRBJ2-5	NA	CASSVEWGGTQYF	TGTGCCAGCAGCGTAGAATGGGGCGGGACCCAGTACTTC
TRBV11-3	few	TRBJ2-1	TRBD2	CASSLGGSGSYNEQFF	TGTGCCAGCAGCTTAGGGGGTAGCGGGAGCTACAATGAGCAGTTCTTC
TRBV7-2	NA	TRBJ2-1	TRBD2	CASSLSWLAGVGEQFF	TGTGCCAGCAGCTTATCGTGGCTAGCGGGAGTGGGTGAGCAGTTCTTC
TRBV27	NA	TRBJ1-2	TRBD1	CASSYRGSDYGYTF	TGTGCCAGCAGTTACAGGGGCTCGGACTATGGCTACACCTTC
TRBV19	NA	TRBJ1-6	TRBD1	CASGAPGQINSPLHF	TGTGCCAGTGGGGCCCCGGGACAGATCAATTCACCCCTCCACTTT
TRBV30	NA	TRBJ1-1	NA	CAWSVGPAGEAFF	TGTGCCTGGAGTGTGGGTCCGGCAGGGGAAGCTTTCTTT
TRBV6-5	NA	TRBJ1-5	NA	CASRQGPNQPQHF	TGTGCCAGCAGACAGGGTCCCAATCAGCCCCAGCATTTT
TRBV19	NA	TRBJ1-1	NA	CASIDKRNTEAFF	TGTGCCAGTATAGACAAAAGGAACACTGAAGCTTTCTTT
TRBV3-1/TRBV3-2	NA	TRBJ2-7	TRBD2	CASSQTPGLTYEQYF	TGTGCCAGCAGCCAAACGCCGGGACTAACCTACGAGCAGTACTTC